One and the same sample provided the 10 T cell receptor beta chains below, sequenced in a study of CD8 T cells in ankylosing spondylitis. General study points: Seemingly distinctive of ankylosing spondylitis blood was a TCR beta motif formed by eight highly homologous variants.

For these TCRs, the target antigens are not known. TCRdb reanalysed the 5' RACE reads using MiXCR and keeps one entry per CDR3 protein. The repertoire has about 540,000 distinct CDR3 sequences, about 13% of them found once; the top ten carry nearly 7%. The sample consisted of blood, either unsorted or a sorted T cell fraction (not recorded which). These receptors were obtained from a male donor with ankylosing spondylitis.

This clonotype was observed a handful of times. This rearrangement joins TRBV3-1 to TRBJ2-7; D is unresolved. The CDR3 is made up of 11 amino acids. Trimming cost V 2 bases and J 9 bases, with 8 bases left between them. Germline CDR1 is LGHDT and CDR2 is YNNKEL (reference sequence). CDR3 protein: CASSQRDGQYF. In DNA, the CDR3 is TGTGCCAGCAGCCAAAGAGACGGGCAGTACTTC.

V usage is TRBV7-2 and J usage is TRBJ2-7, with D possibly TRBD2 on 6 matching bases. Trimming pared 4 bases from V and 4 bases from J, leaving 11 bases between. The CDR3 covers 13 residues. Looked up from germline, CDR1 is SGHTA and CDR2 is FQGNSA. For the CDR3, the DNA is TGTGCCAGCAGCTCCGCGGGGAGGTACGAGCAGTACTTC. This sequence encodes CASSSAGRYEQYF.

The chain is built from TRBV19 and TRBJ2-2; weak D call: TRBD2 (5 bases). Germline CDR1 LNHDA, CDR2 SQIVND (reference sequence). V was cut by 5 bases and J by 6 bases, with 16 bases left in between. This CDR3 region has 15 residues. This CDR3 reads CASSPRASLAGELFF. Written as DNA, the CDR3 is TGTGCCAGTAGTCCGCGGGCCAGTCTAGCCGGGGAGCTGTTTTTT.

This clonotype was observed at least ten times. The chain uses TRBV5-6 and TRBJ1-2, with a possible D match to TRBD1 (5 bases). Germline CDR1 is SGHDT and CDR2 is YYEEEE. Trimming took 6 bases from V and 8 from J, leaving 20 bases between them. CDR3 length equals 14 residues. The CDR3 coding sequence is TGTGCCAGCACTAGGACAAATCTCTATGAAGGCTACACCTTC. This translates into CASTRTNLYEGYTF.

This clonotype was counted only a few times. The chain has TRBV7-9 and TRBJ1-1; 7 bases match TRBD1. The CDR3 extends over 15 amino acids. J gave up 1 base and V 4 bases, and 6 bases lay outside the gene matches. Per the germline V gene, CDR1 is SEHNR and CDR2 is FQNEAQ (reference sequence). The DNA for the CDR3 is TGTGCCAGCAGCTCACCGGACAGGTCGAACACTGAAGCTTTCTTT. It specifies CASSSPDRSNTEAFF.

This clonotype was recorded a few times. The chain has TRBV12-3 or TRBV12-4 and TRBJ2-3, with D hard to call. The CDR3 spans 14 residues. Deletions cut 1 base from V and 4 bases from J, with 9 bases between. The CDR3 reads CASSLVWLADTQYF. The CDR3 coding sequence is TGTGCCAGCAGTTTAGTTTGGCTAGCAGATACGCAGTATTTT.

The genes are TRBV29-1 and TRBJ2-2; D tentatively reads TRBD1 or TRBD2 (6 bases each). The V end lost 3 bases, the J end lost 6 bases, and 14 bases lay between the germline ends. CDR3 length: 14 residues. The germline gives CDR1 SQVTM, CDR2 ANQGSEA. CDR3: CSVEGGKSAGELFF. The CDR3 region has the DNA TGCAGCGTTGAGGGGGGCAAGAGCGCCGGGGAGCTGTTTTTT.

This clonotype was seen ten or more times. The genes are TRBV5-1 and TRBJ1-2, with a tentative D call TRBD1 (5 bases). V was trimmed by 2 bases and J by 4 bases, leaving 9 bases between them. The CDR3 has 13 residues. Per the germline V gene, CDR1 is SGHRS and CDR2 is YFSETQ. CDR3 sequence (DNA): TGCGCCAGCAGCTTTGGGGCAGCCTATGGCTACACCTTC. Amino acid sequence: CASSFGAAYGYTF.

This clonotype has just a few counts. This chain links TRBV5-4 with TRBJ1-1; no firm D call. The germline CDR1 and CDR2 sequences are SGHNT and YYREEE (reference sequence). The CDR3 loop spans 14 amino acids. V was pared by 0 bases and J by 3 bases, with 9 bases between. CDR3 in DNA: TGTGCCAGCAGCTTGGCTCTACAGTACACTGAAGCTTTCTTT. Protein: CASSLALQYTEAFF.

This clonotype was seen more than once but under ten times. This rearrangement joins TRBV3-1 to TRBJ1-2; D ambiguous. V lost 3 bases to trimming and J lost 4 bases, with 3 bases between them. The CDR3 has 11 residues. Per germline, CDR1 LGHDT and CDR2 YNNKEL (reference sequence). The CDR3 nucleotides read TGTGCCAGCAGCCAGTCCTATGGCTACACCTTC. Translated: CASSQSYGYTF.